This entry lists 15 T cell receptor beta chains sequenced from one sample in a study of cytomegalovirus exposure and HLA in healthy donors. The study ran its PCR with 60 Vbeta and 13 Jbeta primers. Profiling relied on immunoSEQ multiplex PCR, and the TCRdb table lists in-frame clones only, not all of them. The repertoire includes tens of thousands of clones, around 60% of them detected once, and more than 5% sits in the top ten. The sample was PBMCs. The source is a man younger than 40 in good health and CMV-seropositive.

J is TRBJ2-7 and V is TRBV15, with D perhaps matching TRBD2 (5 bases). This CDR3 spans 12 amino acids. The germline V gene encodes CDR1 LNHNV and CDR2 YYDKDF (reference sequence). Trimming shortened V by 1 base and J by 4 bases, and 5 bases separated the two germline ends. CDR3 DNA sequence: TGTGCCACCAGCAGAGCGGGATACGAGCAGTACTTC. Translating it yields CATSRAGYEQYF. Full variable domain (remainder filled in from reference TRBV15 and TRBJ2-7): DAMVIQNPRYQVTQFGKPVTLSCSQTLNHNVMYWYQQKSSQAPKLLFHYYDKDFNNEADTPDNFQSRRPNTSFCFLDIRSPGLGDTAMYLCATSRAGYEQYFGPGTRLTVT.

The chain joins TRBV19 to TRBJ2-7; TRBD1 is a possible D gene (5 bases). The CDR3 runs to 14 residues. The V end was cut by 1 base, the J end by 6 bases, with 13 bases between. Germline V gene data show CDR1 as LNHDA and CDR2 as SQIVND (reference sequence). The CDR3 region is CASSIASDIVEQYF. The CDR3 coding sequence is TGTGCCAGTAGTATAGCGTCGGACATCGTCGAGCAGTACTTC.

This clone appeared a few times. This rearrangement joins TRBV2 to TRBJ2-7; D may be TRBD2 (6 bases). The CDR3 runs to 15 residues. Trimming took off 3 bases at V and 1 base at J, with 13 bases between the two ends. Germline V gene lookup returns CDR1 SNHLY and CDR2 FYNNEI. The CDR3 nucleotides read TGTGCCAGCAGTGATGGGCGGGGCGTTTCCTACGAGCAGTACTTC. This gives the protein CASSDGRGVSYEQYF.

The chain combines TRBV27 with TRBJ2-7; D ambiguous. The germline V and J ends were trimmed by 1 base and 3 bases, with 7 bases remaining between them. Germline-derived CDR1 and CDR2 are MNHEY and SMNVEV (reference sequence). CDR3 length: 13 amino acids. CDR3 loop: CASSLWAGYEQYF. Here the CDR3 DNA reads TGTGCCAGCAGTTTATGGGCAGGCTACGAGCAGTACTTC.

On this clone: The sample carries other DNA sequences with the same CDR3. This chain joins TRBV7-2 and TRBJ1-1; D ambiguous. Trimming took 3 bases from V and 5 from J, leaving 10 bases between them. Germline V gene lookup returns CDR1 SGHTA and CDR2 FQGNSA. CDR3 size: 13 residues. The CDR3: CASSFMGGTEAFF. CDR3 DNA sequence: TGTGCCAGCAGCTTTATGGGAGGGACTGAAGCTTTCTTT.

This clone turned up a few times. V is TRBV7-3 and J is TRBJ2-5, with TRBD2 identical over 9 bases. The CDR3 totals 13 residues. V lost 3 bases, J lost 4 bases, and 0 bases stayed unmatched. In germline, CDR1 is SGHTA, CDR2 FQGTGA. The DNA of the CDR3 is TGTGCCAGCAGCTTTAGCGGGGGAGAGACCCAGTACTTC. This codes for CASSFSGGETQYF.

The CDR3 DNA follows: TGCGCCAGCAGCCAAGGTGTCAGGGTCACCGGGGAGCTGTTTTTT. Its translation: CASSQGVRVTGELFF. This chain connects TRBV4-1 to TRBJ2-2; tentatively, D is TRBD1 (5 bases). The CDR3 is made up of 15 amino acids. Germline V gene lookup returns CDR1 MGHRA and CDR2 YSYEKL. V was cut by 1 base and J by 4 bases, with 10 bases left in between.

The chain combines TRBV6-1 with TRBJ1-5; D gene unclear. The CDR3 consists of 15 residues. Trimming took 8 bases from V and 0 from J, leaving 14 bases between them. Germline-derived CDR1 and CDR2 are MNHNS and SASEGT. In DNA, the CDR3 is TGTGCCAGCCCCAGGCCGCTGCATAGCAATCAGCCCCAGCATTTT. It specifies CASPRPLHSNQPQHF.

The rearrangement links TRBV20-1 to TRBJ1-1; 7 bases are shared with TRBD1. The CDR3 is 11 amino acids. The germline V gene has CDR1 DFQATT and CDR2 SNEGSKA (reference sequence). V lost 5 bases to trimming and J lost 6 bases; unmatched junction nucleotides: 3. The chain's CDR3 is CSASQGAEAFF. The CDR3 nucleotides read TGCAGTGCTTCCCAGGGGGCTGAAGCTTTCTTT.

V and J are TRBV28 and TRBJ2-7, with D perhaps matching TRBD1 (5 bases). Germline V gene lookup returns CDR1 MDHEN and CDR2 SYDVKM. V was pared by 6 bases and J by 2 bases, with 8 bases between. This CDR3 has 12 residues. CDR3 in amino acids: CASSLTAYEQYF. CDR3 nucleotides: TGTGCCAGCAGCTTGACAGCCTACGAGCAGTACTTC.

This chain uses TRBV11-2 with TRBJ2-2; unclear D gene. The CDR3 covers 16 residues. The ends were cut back, 5 bases at V and 4 bases at J, with 17 bases in the middle. The germline CDR1 and CDR2 sequences are SGHAT and FQNNGV. CDR3 coding DNA: TGTGCCAGCAGCACCCTAAAGCCGGGTCGCACCGGGGAGCTGTTTTTT. It specifies CASSTLKPGRTGELFF.

The genes are TRBV19 and TRBJ1-3, with TRBD1 as a possible D gene (5 bases). Germline V lookup: CDR1 LNHDA, CDR2 SQIVND (reference sequence). Trimming cost V 3 bases and J 4 bases, with 7 bases left between them. CDR3 length: 13 residues. CDR3 bases: TGTGCCAGTAGTATGGGGCAGGGAAACACCATATATTTT. Its protein is CASSMGQGNTIYF.

This chain uses TRBV2 with TRBJ2-7; 7 bases fit TRBD2. V trimming: 0 bases; J trimming: 3 bases; junction bases outside the gene matches: 5. In germline, CDR1 is SNHLY, CDR2 FYNNEI. This CDR3 is 15 amino acids long. CDR3 DNA: TGTGCCAGCAGTGAAGCATGGCGGGAGTTCTACGAGCAGTACTTC. It codes for CASSEAWREFYEQYF.

The chain couples TRBV6-1 to TRBJ1-6; the D gene is possibly TRBD1 (5 bases). From germline, CDR1 is MNHNS and CDR2 SASEGT. The CDR3 contains 15 residues. V was trimmed by 1 base and J by 8 bases, leaving 12 bases between them. Here the CDR3 reads CASSEEGAGHSPLHF. The CDR3, as DNA: TGTGCCAGCAGTGAAGAAGGTGCAGGGCATTCACCCCTCCACTTT.

V usage is TRBV28 and J usage is TRBJ2-3; 9 bases fit TRBD2. V dropped 10 bases and J dropped 5; count of bases not matched to a gene: 16. Looked up from germline, CDR1 is MDHEN and CDR2 is SYDVKM. This CDR3 has 16 residues. The CDR3 loop reads CATSYKLAGELDTQYF. The CDR3, as DNA: TGTGCCACCTCGTACAAATTAGCGGGAGAATTAGATACGCAGTATTTT.